This T cell receptor beta chain was captured in a study of control samples from healthy donors and cancer patients. CDR3 length: 15 residues. Germline values: CDR1 SEHNR, CDR2 FQNEAQ (reference sequence). V gave up 3 bases and J gave up 0 bases, with 9 bases separating them. Sequencing was performed with immunoSEQ multiplex PCR; in TCRdb, only in-frame clones are kept and a portion is missing. The sample shows hundreds of thousands of clones, 75% to 95% of them seen only once. J is TRBJ1-3 and V is TRBV7-9, with D unclear. Source material: PBMCs. This TCR derives from a man aged 40-55 years with head and neck cancer. The DNA for the CDR3 is TGTGCCAGCAGCTTCGGGGTCCCCTCTGGAAACACCATATATTTT. It translates to CASSFGVPSGNTIYF.